The clone carrying this TCR beta chain was counted only a few times. Other nucleotide sequences in the sample specify the same CDR3. This specimen belongs to a study of cytomegalovirus exposure and HLA in healthy donors. This table comes from immunoSEQ multiplex PCR, and its TCRdb copy is limited to in-frame clones, with some not included. Altogether about 240,000 clones are present, 86% being singletons, with the ten largest covering 1.2%. Trimming shortened V by 6 bases and J by 1 base, and 9 bases separated the two germline ends. Germline lookup yields CDR1 MGHDK and CDR2 SYGVNS. CDR3 length: 13 amino acids.

This sequence joins TRBV25-1 and TRBJ1-1; D remains unclear. This TCR came from a woman aged 25 to 45 in good health and CMV-seropositive. Sample: PBMCs. The CDR3 sequence: CASRVRGNTEAFF. CDR3 bases: TGTGCCAGCAGGGTGCGGGGGAACACTGAAGCTTTCTTT.